Each of the 17 T cell receptor beta chains below was sequenced from the same sample in a study of blood T cell repertoires in COVID-19. Some clones are missing from TCRdb's copy, which holds only in-frame ones; the method was immunoSEQ multiplex PCR. The sample has tens of thousands of clones, around 93% seen once. Sequencing was done on a sample of peripheral blood. These receptors were collected from a human donor with active COVID-19. The donor label of this sample is uncertain.

This chain connects TRBV5-1 to TRBJ2-1; D is perhaps TRBD2 (5 bases). V was shortened by 4 bases and J by 4 bases, with 21 bases between the two germline ends. There are 17 residues in the CDR3. Germline assignment: CDR1 SGHRS and CDR2 YFSETQ. This CDR3 is CASSTPGGAQNYNEQFF. The CDR3 DNA follows: TGCGCCAGCAGCACCCCCGGAGGAGCCCAAAATTACAATGAGCAGTTCTTC.

The V and J genes are TRBV27 and TRBJ2-2; D might be TRBD2 (6 bases). The ends were cut back, 1 base at V and 5 bases at J, with 11 bases in the middle. This CDR3 region has 15 residues. Germline V CDR1 and CDR2: MNHEY, SMNVEV (reference sequence). CDR3 DNA: TGTGCCAGCAGTTTATTCGGTCGGGGGACCGGGGAGCTGTTTTTT. Translated: CASSLFGRGTGELFF.

The chain recombines TRBV19 with TRBJ2-7, with TRBD1 matching over 8 bases. Germline values: CDR1 LNHDA, CDR2 SQIVND (reference sequence). The CDR3 loop spans 14 amino acids. Unmatched junction bases numbered 4, after V lost 6 bases and J lost 0 bases. CDR3 in amino acids: CASSQGQVSYEQYF. Here the CDR3 DNA reads TGTGCCAGTAGCCAGGGACAGGTCTCCTACGAGCAGTACTTC. The full variable domain, its missing parts supplied by reference TRBV19 and TRBJ2-7, is DGGITQSPKYLFRKEGQNVTLSCEQNLNHDAMYWYRQDPGQGLRLIYYSQIVNDFQKGDIAEGYSVSREKKESFPLTVTSAQKNPTAFYLCASSQGQVSYEQYFGPGTRLTVT.

The V gene is TRBV3-1 (or the pseudogene TRBV3-2), the J gene TRBJ2-7, with 11 bases aligning to TRBD1. With 1 base clipped from V and 2 bases from J, the junction kept 7 bases outside the gene matches. CDR1 and CDR2 from the germline V gene are LGHDT and YNNKEL (reference sequence). CDR3 length equals 17 residues. CDR3 coding DNA: TGTGCCAGCAGCCAAGGGACAGGGGGCTTTTTTCCCTACGAGCAGTACTTC. Encoded protein: CASSQGTGGFFPYEQYF.

This clone was recorded once. Its ends do not fully match the called genes, so a read error is possible. V gene TRBV4-1 combines with J gene TRBJ1-6, with D perhaps TRBD1 (5 bases). The CDR3 contains 16 residues. Germline lookup yields CDR1 MGHRA and CDR2 YSYEKL. CDR3 region: CASGQAAQVYNSPLHF. The CDR3 DNA is TGCGCCAGCGGCCAAGCCGCACAGGTGTATAATTCACCCCTCCACTTT.

The chain couples TRBV6-5 to TRBJ2-7, with a tentative D call TRBD2 (6 bases). Germline assignment: CDR1 MNHEY and CDR2 SVGAGI. The germline V and J ends were trimmed by 2 bases and 0 bases, with 14 bases remaining between them. The CDR3 sequence is 16 residues long. CDR3 in DNA: TGTGCCAGCAGTTACACTGGGACTGAAAGCTCCTACGAGCAGTACTTC. It translates to CASSYTGTESSYEQYF.

The chain employs TRBV19 and TRBJ2-3; a possible D gene is TRBD2 (6 bases). In germline, CDR1 is LNHDA, CDR2 SQIVND (reference sequence). The CDR3 runs 17 residues. The V end was cut by 3 bases, the J end by 3 bases, with 19 bases between. CDR3 region: CASSILPSPGETDTQYF. In DNA, the CDR3 is TGTGCCAGTAGTATTCTCCCCTCGCCGGGGGAAACAGATACGCAGTATTTT.

To note about this clone: The junction departs from the called germline gene at one end, perhaps through a read error. The V call is TRBV6-6, the J call TRBJ2-5; 8 nucleotides align to TRBD1. CDR3 length equals 14 residues. Germline V gives CDR1 MNHNY, CDR2 SVGAGI (reference sequence). CDR3 loop: CASSGSQGGEAQYF. DNA of the CDR3: TGTGCCAGCAGTGGATCACAGGGGGGAGAGGCCCAGTACTTC.

The genes are TRBV4-1 and TRBJ1-1, with 7 bases matching TRBD1. From germline, CDR1 is MGHRA and CDR2 YSYEKL. The CDR3 length is 14 residues. The J segment lost 7 bases and the V segment lost 4 bases, leaving 9 bases of the junction unmatched. The CDR3 DNA reads TGCGCCAGCAGCCGATCTGGACAGGCCAATGAAGCTTTCTTT. Encoded protein: CASSRSGQANEAFF.

The CDR3, as DNA: TGTGCCAGCAGCGTAGAGGGGGATGCTGGAAACACCATATATTTT. Translated, it gives CASSVEGDAGNTIYF. This chain connects TRBV9 to TRBJ1-3, with D maybe TRBD1 (6 bases). The CDR3 totals 15 residues. V lost 0 bases, J lost 2 bases, and 9 bases lay in between. The germline gives CDR1 SGDLS, CDR2 YYNGEE.

The CDR3 DNA reads TGTGCCAGTAGTAGTACGGGCGGGGGGACCACAGATACGCAGTATTTT. Protein sequence: CASSSTGGGTTDTQYF. The rearrangement joins TRBV19 to TRBJ2-3, with TRBD2 matching over 8 bases. Germline V CDR1 and CDR2: LNHDA, SQIVND (reference sequence). The CDR3 is 16 residues long. The V segment lost 4 bases and the J segment 2 bases; nucleotides outside the gene matches: 8.

This clone has only one observation. V gene TRBV5-1 combines with J gene TRBJ2-1; TRBD1 matches 9 bases. The CDR3 extends over 15 amino acids. Trimming cost V 3 bases and J 7 bases; bases outside gene matches: 8. Germline V gene lookup returns CDR1 SGHRS and CDR2 YFSETQ. The CDR3: CASSWGQGSENEQFF. In DNA, the CDR3 is TGCGCCAGCAGCTGGGGACAGGGTAGTGAAAATGAGCAGTTCTTC.

The chain links TRBV28 to TRBJ2-7, with TRBD2 identical over 10 bases. The CDR3 runs to 20 residues. Unmatched junction bases numbered 20, after V lost 6 bases and J lost 0 bases. Looked up from germline, CDR1 is MDHEN and CDR2 is SYDVKM. The CDR3 sequence is CASSPRTAGLALSYSYEQYF. CDR3 nucleotide sequence: TGTGCCAGCAGCCCGAGGACGGCGGGACTAGCGCTCAGCTACTCCTACGAGCAGTACTTC. The full variable domain, its missing parts supplied by reference TRBV28 and TRBJ2-7, is DVKVTQSSRYLVKRTGEKVFLECVQDMDHENMFWYRQDPGLGLRLIYFSYDVKMKEKGDIPEGYSVSREKKERFSLILESASTNQTSMYLCASSPRTAGLALSYSYEQYFGPGTRLTVT.

V gene TRBV5-1 combines with J gene TRBJ2-5, with 8 bases lining up with TRBD1. CDR3 size: 14 residues. Germline V CDR1 and CDR2: SGHRS, YFSETQ. V lost 6 bases to trimming and J lost 5 bases; unmatched junction nucleotides: 9. The DNA of the CDR3 is TGCGCCAGCACTTTGACAGGGGTAGGGGAGACCCAGTACTTC. Its translation: CASTLTGVGETQYF.

The chain couples TRBV10-1 to TRBJ2-2; TRBD2 aligns across 11 bases. CDR3 size: 19 residues. The V gene end was trimmed by 0 bases and the J gene end by 0 bases; junction bases not matched to a gene: 6. Germline CDR1 is WNHNN and CDR2 is SYGVQD (reference sequence). The CDR3, as DNA: TGCGCCAGCAGTGAGTCGGCTAGCGGGGGGTTCGCGAACACCGGGGAGCTGTTTTTT. Its translation is CASSESASGGFANTGELFF.

J is TRBJ1-2 and V is TRBV11-1; D call uncertain. Deletions cut 1 base from V and 0 bases from J, with 12 bases between. The CDR3 totals 16 residues. The germline V gene has CDR1 SGHAT and CDR2 FQDESV (reference sequence). The CDR3 DNA sequence: TGTGCCAGCAGCTTAGACTCAGGTGTAACTAACTATGGCTACACCTTC. This codes for CASSLDSGVTNYGYTF.

The chain combines TRBV4-1 with TRBJ1-5; 10 bases line up with TRBD1. Germline V gene data show CDR1 as MGHRA and CDR2 as YSYEKL. The V segment lost 0 bases and the J segment 2 bases; nucleotides outside the gene matches: 1. The CDR3 consists of 16 residues. In nucleotides, the CDR3 is TGCGCCAGCAGCCAAGAAGGGACAGGGGGCAATCAGCCCCAGCATTTT. Its protein product is CASSQEGTGGNQPQHF.